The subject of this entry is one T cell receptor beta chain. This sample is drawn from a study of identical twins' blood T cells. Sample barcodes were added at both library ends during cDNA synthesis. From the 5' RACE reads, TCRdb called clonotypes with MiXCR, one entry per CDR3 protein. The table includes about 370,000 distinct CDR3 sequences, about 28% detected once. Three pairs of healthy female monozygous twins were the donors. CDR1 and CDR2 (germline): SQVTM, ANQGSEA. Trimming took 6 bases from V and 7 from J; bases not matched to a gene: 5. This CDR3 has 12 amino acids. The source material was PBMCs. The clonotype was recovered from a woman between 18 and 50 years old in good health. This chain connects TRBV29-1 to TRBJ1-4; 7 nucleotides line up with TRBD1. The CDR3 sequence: CSVTTGSEKLFF. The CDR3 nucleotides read TGCAGCGTAACGACAGGGTCTGAAAAACTGTTTTTT.